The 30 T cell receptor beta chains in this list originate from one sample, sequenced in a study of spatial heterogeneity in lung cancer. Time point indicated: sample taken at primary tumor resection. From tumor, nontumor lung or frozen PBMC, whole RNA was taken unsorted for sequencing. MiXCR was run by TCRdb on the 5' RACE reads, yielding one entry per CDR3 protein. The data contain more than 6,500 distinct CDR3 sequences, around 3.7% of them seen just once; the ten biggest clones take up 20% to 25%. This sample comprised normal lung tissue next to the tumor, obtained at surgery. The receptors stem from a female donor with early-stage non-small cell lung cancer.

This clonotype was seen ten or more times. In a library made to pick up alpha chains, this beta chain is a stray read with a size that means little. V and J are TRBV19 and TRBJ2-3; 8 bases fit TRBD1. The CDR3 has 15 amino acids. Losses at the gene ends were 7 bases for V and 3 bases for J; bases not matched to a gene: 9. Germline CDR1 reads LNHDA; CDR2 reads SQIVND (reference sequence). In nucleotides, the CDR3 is TGTGCCAGTACCGCATGGACAGGGCAGACAGATACGCAGTATTTT. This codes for CASTAWTGQTDTQYF.

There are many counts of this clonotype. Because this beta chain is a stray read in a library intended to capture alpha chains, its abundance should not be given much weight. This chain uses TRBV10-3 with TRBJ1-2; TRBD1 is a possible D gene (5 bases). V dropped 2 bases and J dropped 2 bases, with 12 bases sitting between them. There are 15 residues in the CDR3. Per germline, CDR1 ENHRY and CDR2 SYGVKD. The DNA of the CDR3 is TGTGCCATCAGTGAGGCCCAGGGTCCCAACTATGGCTACACCTTC. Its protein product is CAISEAQGPNYGYTF.

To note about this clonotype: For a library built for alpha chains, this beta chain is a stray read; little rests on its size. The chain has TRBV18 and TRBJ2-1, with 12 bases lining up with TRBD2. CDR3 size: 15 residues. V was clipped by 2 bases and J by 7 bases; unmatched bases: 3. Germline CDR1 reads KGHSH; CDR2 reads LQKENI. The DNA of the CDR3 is TGTGCCAGCTCACCAGCTAGCGGGGGGGCAAATGAGCAGTTCTTC. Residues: CASSPASGGANEQFF.

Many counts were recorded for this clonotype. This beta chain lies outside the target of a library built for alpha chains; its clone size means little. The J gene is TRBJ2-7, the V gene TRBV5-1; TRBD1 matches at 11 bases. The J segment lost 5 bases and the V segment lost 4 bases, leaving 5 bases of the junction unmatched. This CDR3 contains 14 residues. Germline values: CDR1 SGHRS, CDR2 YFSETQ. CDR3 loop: CASSVGQGVNEQYF. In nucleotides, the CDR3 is TGCGCCAGCAGCGTGGGACAGGGGGTGAACGAGCAGTACTTC.

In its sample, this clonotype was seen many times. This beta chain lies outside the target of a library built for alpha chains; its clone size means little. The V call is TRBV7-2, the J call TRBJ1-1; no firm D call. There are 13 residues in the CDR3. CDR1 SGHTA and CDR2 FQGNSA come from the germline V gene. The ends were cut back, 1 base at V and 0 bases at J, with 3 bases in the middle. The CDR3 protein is CASSLVVNTEAFF. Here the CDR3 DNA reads TGTGCCAGCAGCTTAGTGGTGAACACTGAAGCTTTCTTT.

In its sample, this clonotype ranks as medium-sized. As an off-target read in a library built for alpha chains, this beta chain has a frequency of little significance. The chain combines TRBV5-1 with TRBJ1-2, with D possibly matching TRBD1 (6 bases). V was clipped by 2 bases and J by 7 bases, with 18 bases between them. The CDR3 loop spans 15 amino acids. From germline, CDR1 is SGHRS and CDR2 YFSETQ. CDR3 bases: TGCGCCAGCAGCTTAACGGCAGGGCAGGGGCGTGGCTACACCTTC. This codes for CASSLTAGQGRGYTF. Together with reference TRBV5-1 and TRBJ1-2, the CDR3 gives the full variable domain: KAGVTQTPRYLIKTRGQQVTLSCSPISGHRSVSWYQQTPGQGLQFLFEYFSETQRNKGNFPGRFSGRQFSNSRSEMNVSTLELGDSALYLCASSLTAGQGRGYTFGSGTRLTVV.

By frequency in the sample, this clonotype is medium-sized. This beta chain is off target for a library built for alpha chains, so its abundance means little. The CDR3 nucleotides are TGCAGTGCCCATTTAGATACGCAGTATTTT. Translation: CSAHLDTQYF. The rearrangement uses TRBV20-1 and TRBJ2-3; D call uncertain. CDR1 and CDR2 from the germline V gene are DFQATT and SNEGSKA (reference sequence). The CDR3 totals 10 residues. V lost 6 bases to trimming and J lost 5 bases, with 6 bases between them.

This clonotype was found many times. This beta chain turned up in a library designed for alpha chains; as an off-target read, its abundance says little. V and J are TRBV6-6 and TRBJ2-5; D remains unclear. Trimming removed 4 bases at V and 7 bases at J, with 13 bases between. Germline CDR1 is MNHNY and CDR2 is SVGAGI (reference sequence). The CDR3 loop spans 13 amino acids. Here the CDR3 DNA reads TGTGCCAGCAGTTCTTCAGGAATCGGGACCCAGTACTTC. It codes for CASSSSGIGTQYF.

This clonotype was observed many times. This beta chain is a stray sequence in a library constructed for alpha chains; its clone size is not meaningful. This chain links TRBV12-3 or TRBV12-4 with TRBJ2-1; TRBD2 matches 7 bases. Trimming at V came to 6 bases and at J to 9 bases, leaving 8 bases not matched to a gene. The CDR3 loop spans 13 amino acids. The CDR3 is CASSSQSGGEQFF. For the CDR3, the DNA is TGTGCCAGCAGCTCTCAATCGGGGGGTGAGCAGTTCTTC.

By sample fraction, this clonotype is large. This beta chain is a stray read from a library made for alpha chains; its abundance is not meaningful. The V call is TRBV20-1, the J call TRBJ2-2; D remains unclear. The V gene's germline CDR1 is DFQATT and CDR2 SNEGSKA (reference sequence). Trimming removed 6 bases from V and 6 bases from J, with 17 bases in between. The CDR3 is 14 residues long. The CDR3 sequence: CSAIRDSFAGELFF. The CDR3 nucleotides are TGCAGTGCCATCCGAGACTCCTTTGCCGGGGAGCTGTTTTTT.

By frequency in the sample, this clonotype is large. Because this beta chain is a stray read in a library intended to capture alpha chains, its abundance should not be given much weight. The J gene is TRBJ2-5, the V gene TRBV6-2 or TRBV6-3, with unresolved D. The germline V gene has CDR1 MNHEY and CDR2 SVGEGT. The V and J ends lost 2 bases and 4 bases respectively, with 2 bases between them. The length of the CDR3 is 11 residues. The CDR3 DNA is TGTGCCAGCAGTTACGGAGAGACCCAGTACTTC. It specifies CASSYGETQYF.

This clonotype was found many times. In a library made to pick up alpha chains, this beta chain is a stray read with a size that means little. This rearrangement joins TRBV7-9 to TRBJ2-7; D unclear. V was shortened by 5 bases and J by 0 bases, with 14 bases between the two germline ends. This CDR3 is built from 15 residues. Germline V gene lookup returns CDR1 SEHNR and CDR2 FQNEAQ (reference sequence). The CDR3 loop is CASSPWVSSSYEQYF. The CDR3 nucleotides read TGTGCCAGCAGCCCTTGGGTGTCCAGCTCCTACGAGCAGTACTTC.

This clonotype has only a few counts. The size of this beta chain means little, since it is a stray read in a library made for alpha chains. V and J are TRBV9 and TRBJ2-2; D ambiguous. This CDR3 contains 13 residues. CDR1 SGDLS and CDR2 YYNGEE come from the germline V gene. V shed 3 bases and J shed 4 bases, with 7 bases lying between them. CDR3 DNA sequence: TGTGCCAGCAGCGCGATGTCCACCGGGGAGCTGTTTTTT. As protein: CASSAMSTGELFF.

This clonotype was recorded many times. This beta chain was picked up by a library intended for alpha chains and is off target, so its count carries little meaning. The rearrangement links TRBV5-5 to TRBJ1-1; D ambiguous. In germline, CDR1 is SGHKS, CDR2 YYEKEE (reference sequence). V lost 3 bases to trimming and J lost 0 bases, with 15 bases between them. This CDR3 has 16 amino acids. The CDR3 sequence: CASSSIGSTMNTEAFF. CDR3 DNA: TGTGCCAGCAGCTCAATAGGGTCCACTATGAACACTGAAGCTTTCTTT.

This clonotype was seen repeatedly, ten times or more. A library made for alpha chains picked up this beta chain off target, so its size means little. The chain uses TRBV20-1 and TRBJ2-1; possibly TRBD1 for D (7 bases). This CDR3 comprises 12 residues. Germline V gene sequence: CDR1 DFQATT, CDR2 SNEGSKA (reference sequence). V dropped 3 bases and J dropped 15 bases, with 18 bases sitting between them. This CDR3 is CSASWQGDLRFF. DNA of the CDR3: TGCAGTGCTAGTTGGCAGGGGGACTTACGGTTCTTC.

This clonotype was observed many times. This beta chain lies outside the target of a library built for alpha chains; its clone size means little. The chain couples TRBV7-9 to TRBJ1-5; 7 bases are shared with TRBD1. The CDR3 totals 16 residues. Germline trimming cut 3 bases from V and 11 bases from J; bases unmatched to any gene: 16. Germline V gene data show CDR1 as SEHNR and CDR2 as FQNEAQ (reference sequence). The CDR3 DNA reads TGTGCCAGCAGCTTGGGGGACAGAGGGGCATCAAGGACCCAGCATTTT. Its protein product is CASSLGDRGASRTQHF.

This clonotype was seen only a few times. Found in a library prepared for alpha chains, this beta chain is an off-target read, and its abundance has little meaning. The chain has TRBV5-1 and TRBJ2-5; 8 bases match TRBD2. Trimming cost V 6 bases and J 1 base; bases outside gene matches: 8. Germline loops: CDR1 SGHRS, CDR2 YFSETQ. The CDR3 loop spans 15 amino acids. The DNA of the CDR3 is TGCGCCAGCACCGACCAACTAGCGGCCCAAGAGACCCAGTACTTC. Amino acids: CASTDQLAAQETQYF.

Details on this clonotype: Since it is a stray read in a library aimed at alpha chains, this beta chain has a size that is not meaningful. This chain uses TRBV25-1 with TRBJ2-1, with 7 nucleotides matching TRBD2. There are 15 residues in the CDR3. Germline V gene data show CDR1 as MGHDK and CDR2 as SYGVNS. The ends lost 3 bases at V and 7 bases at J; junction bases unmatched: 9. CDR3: CASSEGGLGGNEQFF. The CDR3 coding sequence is TGTGCCAGCAGTGAGGGGGGTTTGGGAGGGAATGAGCAGTTCTTC.

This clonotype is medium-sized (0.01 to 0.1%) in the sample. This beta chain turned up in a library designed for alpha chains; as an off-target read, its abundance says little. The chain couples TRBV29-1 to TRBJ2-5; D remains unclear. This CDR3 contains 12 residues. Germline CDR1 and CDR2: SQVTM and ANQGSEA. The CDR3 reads CSAVTHQETQYF. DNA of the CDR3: TGCAGTGCAGTTACTCACCAAGAGACCCAGTACTTC.

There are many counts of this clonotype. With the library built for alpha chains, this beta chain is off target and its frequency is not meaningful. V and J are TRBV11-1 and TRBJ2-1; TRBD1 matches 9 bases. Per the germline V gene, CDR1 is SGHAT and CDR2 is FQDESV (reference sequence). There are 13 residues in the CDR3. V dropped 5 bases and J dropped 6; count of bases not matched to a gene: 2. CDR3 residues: CASSTGQGNEQFF. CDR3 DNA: TGTGCCAGCAGCACGGGACAGGGCAATGAGCAGTTCTTC.

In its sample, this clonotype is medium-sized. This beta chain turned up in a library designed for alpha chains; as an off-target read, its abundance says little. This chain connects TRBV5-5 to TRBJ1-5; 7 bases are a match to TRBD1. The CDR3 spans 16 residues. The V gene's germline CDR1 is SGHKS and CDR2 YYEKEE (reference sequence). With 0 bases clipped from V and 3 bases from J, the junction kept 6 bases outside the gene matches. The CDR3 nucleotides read TGTGCCAGCAGCTTGGGGGACAGTACATACAATCAGCCCCAGCATTTT. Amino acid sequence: CASSLGDSTYNQPQHF.

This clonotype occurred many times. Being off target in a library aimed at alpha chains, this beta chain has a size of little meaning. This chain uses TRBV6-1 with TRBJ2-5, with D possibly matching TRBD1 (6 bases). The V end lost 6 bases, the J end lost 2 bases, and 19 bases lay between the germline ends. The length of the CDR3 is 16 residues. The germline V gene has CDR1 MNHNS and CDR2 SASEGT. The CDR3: CASRRQILDSQETQYF. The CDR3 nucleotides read TGTGCCAGCAGGAGACAGATCCTGGACAGTCAAGAGACCCAGTACTTC.

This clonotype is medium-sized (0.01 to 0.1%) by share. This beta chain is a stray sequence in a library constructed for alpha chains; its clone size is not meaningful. In DNA, the CDR3 is TGTGCCAGCAGCTTAGCGGGGGACGAGCAGTACTTC. Protein sequence: CASSLAGDEQYF. The chain employs TRBV7-6 and TRBJ2-7; D is tentatively TRBD1 or TRBD2 (5 bases each). The V end lost 0 bases, the J end lost 5 bases, and 5 bases lay between the germline ends. Germline V lookup: CDR1 SGHVS, CDR2 FNYEAQ. The CDR3 length is 12 residues.

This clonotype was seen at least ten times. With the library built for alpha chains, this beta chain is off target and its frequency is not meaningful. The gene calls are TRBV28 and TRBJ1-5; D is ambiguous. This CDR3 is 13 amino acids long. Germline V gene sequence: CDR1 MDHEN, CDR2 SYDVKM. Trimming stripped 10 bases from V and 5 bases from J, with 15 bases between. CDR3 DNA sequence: TGTGCCACCCTACCCGGAGTACATCAGCCCCAGCATTTT. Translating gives CATLPGVHQPQHF.

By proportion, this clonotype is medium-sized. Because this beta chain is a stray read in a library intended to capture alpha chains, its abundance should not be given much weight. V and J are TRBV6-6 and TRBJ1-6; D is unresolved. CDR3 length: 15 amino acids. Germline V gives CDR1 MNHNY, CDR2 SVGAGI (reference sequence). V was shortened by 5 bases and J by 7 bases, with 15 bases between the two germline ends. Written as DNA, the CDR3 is TGTGCCAGCAGTCAGACGGGATCCGGGAATTCACCCCTCCACTTT. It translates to CASSQTGSGNSPLHF.

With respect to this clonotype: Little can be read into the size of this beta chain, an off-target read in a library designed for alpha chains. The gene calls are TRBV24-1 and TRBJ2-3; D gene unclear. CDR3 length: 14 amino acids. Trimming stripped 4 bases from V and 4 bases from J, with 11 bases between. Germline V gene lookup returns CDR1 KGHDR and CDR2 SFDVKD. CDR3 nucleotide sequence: TGTGCCACCAGTGAACCCACCCCGCCAGATACGCAGTATTTT. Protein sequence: CATSEPTPPDTQYF.

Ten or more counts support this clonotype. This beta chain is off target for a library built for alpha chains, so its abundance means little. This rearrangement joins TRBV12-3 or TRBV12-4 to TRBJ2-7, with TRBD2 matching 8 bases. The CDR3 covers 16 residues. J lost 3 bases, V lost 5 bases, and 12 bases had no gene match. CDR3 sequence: CASSASTGGPVYEQYF. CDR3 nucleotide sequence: TGTGCCAGCAGTGCTAGTACGGGGGGGCCCGTCTACGAGCAGTACTTC.

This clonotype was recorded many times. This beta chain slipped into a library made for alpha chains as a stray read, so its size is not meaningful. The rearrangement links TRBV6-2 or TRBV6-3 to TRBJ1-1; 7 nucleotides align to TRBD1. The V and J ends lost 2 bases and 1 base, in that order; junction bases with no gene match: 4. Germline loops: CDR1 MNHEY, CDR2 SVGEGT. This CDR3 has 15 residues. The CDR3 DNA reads TGTGCCAGCAGTTACGATGGGACAGCGAACACTGAAGCTTTCTTT. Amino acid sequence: CASSYDGTANTEAFF.

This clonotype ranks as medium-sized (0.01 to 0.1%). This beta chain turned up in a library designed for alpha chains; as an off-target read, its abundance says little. The CDR3 DNA sequence: TGCAGTGCTAGAGAGCAGGGACGCCTGAGCTCCTATAATTCACCCCTCCACTTT. This encodes CSAREQGRLSSYNSPLHF. The chain links TRBV20-1 to TRBJ1-6; tentative D call: TRBD1 (5 bases). CDR3 length: 18 residues. The germline V and J ends were trimmed by 0 bases and 0 bases, with 15 bases remaining between them. CDR1 and CDR2 from the germline V gene are DFQATT and SNEGSKA (reference sequence).

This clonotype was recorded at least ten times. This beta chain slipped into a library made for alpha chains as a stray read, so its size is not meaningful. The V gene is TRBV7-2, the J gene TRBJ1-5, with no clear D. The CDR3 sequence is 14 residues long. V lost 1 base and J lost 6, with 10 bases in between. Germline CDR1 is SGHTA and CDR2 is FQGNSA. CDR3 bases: TGTGCCAGCAGCTTAGACCCGGTGGGTCAGCCCCAGCATTTT. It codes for CASSLDPVGQPQHF.